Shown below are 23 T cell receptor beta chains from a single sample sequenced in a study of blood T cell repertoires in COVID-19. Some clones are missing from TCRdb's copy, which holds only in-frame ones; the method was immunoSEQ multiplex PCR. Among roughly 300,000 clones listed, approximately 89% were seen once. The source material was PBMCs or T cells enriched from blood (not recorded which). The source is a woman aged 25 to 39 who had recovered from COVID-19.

The CDR3 loop is CASSFQTEYYNEQFF. CDR3 nucleotide sequence: TGTGCCAGCAGTTTTCAGACAGAGTACTACAATGAGCAGTTCTTC. V usage is TRBV28 and J usage is TRBJ2-1; a weak D match, TRBD1 (5 bases). This CDR3 contains 15 residues. V lost 3 bases to trimming and J lost 3 bases, with 12 bases between them. Germline V gives CDR1 MDHEN, CDR2 SYDVKM.

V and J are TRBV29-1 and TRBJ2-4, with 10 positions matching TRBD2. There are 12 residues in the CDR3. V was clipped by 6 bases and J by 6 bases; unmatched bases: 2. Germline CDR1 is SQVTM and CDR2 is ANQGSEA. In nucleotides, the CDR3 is TGCAGCGTCCAGCGGGGGGGAAACATTCAGTACTTC. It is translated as CSVQRGGNIQYF.

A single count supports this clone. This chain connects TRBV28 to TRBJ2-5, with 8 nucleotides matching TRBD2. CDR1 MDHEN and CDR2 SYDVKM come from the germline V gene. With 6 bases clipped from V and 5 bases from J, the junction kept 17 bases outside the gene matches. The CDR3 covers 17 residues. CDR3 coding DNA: TGTGCCAGCAGCAAAAACCCGACAGCGGGGGATCGGGAGACCCAGTACTTC. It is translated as CASSKNPTAGDRETQYF.

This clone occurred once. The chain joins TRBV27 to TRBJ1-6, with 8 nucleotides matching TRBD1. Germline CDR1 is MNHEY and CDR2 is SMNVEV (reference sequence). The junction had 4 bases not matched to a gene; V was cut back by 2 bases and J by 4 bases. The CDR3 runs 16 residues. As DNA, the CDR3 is TGTGCCAGCAGTTTAAGACAGGGGAATTATAATTCACCCCTCCACTTT. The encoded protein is CASSLRQGNYNSPLHF.

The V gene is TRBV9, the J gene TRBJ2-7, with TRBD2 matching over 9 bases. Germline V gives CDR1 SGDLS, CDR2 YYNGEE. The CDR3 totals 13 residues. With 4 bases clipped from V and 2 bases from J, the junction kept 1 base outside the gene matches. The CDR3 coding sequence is TGTGCCAGCAGCAGCGGGGGGCCCTACGAGCAGTACTTC. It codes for CASSSGGPYEQYF.

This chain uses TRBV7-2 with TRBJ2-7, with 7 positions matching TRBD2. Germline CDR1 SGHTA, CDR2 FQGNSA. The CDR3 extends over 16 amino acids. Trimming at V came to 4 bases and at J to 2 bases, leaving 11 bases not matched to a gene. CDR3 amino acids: CASSSRGGGAAYEQYF. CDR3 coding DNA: TGTGCCAGCAGCTCCCGCGGGGGAGGGGCGGCCTACGAGCAGTACTTC.

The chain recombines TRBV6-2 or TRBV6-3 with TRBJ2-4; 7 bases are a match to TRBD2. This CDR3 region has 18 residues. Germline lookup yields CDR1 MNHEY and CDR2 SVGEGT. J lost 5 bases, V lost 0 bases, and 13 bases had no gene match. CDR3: CASSYSKLRGFMENIQYF. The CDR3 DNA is TGTGCCAGCAGTTACTCGAAATTGCGGGGGTTTATGGAAAACATTCAGTACTTC.

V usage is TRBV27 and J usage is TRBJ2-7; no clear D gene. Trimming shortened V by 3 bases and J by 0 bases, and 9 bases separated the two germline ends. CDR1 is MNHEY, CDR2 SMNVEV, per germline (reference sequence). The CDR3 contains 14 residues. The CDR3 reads CASSLPGSSYEQYF. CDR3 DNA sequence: TGTGCCAGCAGTTTGCCAGGTTCCTCCTACGAGCAGTACTTC.

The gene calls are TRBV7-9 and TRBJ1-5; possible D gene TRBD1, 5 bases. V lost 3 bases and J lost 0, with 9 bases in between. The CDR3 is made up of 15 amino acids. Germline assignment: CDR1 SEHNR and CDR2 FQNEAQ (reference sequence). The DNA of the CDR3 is TGTGCCAGCAGCTTCGACAGATATAGCAATCAGCCCCAGCATTTT. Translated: CASSFDRYSNQPQHF. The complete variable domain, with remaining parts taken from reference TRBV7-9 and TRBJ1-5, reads DTGVSQNPRHKITKRGQNVTFRCDPISEHNRLYWYRQTLGQGPEFLTYFQNEAQLEKSRLLSDRFSAERPKGSFSTLEIQRTEQGDSAMYLCASSFDRYSNQPQHFGDGTRLSIL.

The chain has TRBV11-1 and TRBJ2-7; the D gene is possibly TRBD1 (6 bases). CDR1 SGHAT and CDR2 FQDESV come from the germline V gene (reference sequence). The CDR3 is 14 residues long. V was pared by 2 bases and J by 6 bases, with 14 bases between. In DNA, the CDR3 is TGTGCCAGCAGCTTAATGACAGGATCTTCCGAGCAGTACTTC. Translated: CASSLMTGSSEQYF.

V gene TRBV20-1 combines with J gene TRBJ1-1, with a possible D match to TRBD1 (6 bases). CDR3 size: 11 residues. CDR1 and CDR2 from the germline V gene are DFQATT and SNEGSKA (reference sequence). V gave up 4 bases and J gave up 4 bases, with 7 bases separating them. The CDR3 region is CSATGATEAFF. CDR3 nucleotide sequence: TGCAGTGCTACAGGGGCCACTGAAGCTTTCTTT.

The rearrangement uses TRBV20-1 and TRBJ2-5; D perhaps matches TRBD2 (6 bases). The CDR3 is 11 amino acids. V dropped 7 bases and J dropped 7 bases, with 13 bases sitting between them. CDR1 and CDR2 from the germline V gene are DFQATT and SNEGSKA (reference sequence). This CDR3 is CSGGGVGTQYF. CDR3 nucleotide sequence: TGCAGTGGTGGAGGGGTAGGGACCCAGTACTTC.

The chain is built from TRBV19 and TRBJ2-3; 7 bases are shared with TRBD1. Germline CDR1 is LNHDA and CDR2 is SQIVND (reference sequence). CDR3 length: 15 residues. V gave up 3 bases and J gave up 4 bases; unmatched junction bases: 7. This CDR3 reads CASSIGYDRADTQYF. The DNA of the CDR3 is TGTGCCAGTAGTATCGGATACGACAGGGCAGATACGCAGTATTTT.

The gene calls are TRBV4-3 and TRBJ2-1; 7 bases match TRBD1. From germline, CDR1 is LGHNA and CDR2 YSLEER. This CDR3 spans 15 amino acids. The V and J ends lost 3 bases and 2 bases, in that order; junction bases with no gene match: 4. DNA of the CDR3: TGCGCCAGCAGCCAGGACAGGAGGACCTACAATGAGCAGTTCTTC. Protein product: CASSQDRRTYNEQFF.

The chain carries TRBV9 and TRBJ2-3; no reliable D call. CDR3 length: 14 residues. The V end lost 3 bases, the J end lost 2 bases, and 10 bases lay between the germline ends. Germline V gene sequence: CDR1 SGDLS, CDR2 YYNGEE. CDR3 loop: CASSGDFYTDTQYF. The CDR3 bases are TGTGCCAGCAGCGGAGACTTCTACACAGATACGCAGTATTTT.

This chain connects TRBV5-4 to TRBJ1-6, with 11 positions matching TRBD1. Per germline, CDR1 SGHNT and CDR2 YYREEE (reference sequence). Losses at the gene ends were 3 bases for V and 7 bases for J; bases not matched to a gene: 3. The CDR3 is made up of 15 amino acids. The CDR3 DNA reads TGTGCCAGCAGCTCGGACAGGGGGCTCAATTCACCCCTCCACTTT. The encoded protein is CASSSDRGLNSPLHF. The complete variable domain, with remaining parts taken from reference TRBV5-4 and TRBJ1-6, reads ETGVTQSPTHLIKTRGQQVTLRCSSQSGHNTVSWYQQALGQGPQFIFQYYREEENGRGNFPPRFSGLQFPNYSSELNVNALELDDSALYLCASSSDRGLNSPLHFGNGTRLTVT.

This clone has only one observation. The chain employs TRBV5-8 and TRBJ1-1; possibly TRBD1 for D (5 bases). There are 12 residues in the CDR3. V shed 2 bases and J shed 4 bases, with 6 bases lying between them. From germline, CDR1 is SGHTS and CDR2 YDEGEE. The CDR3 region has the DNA TGTGCCAGCAGCTTCGGGGGCACTGAAGCTTTCTTT. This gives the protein CASSFGGTEAFF.

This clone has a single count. In nucleotides, the CDR3 is TGTGCCAGTGGTACTCTGAACACTGAAGCTTTCTTT. Translating it yields CASGTLNTEAFF. This chain uses TRBV13 with TRBJ1-1; D uncertain. Trimming pared 9 bases from V and 0 bases from J, leaving 8 bases between. Germline lookup yields CDR1 PRHDT and CDR2 FYEKMQ (reference sequence). The CDR3 spans 12 residues.

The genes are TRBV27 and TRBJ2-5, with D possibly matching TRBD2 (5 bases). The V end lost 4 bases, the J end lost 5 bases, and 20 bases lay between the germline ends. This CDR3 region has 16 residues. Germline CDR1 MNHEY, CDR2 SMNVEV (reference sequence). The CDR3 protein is CASSYEFYPGVETQYF. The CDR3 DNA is TGTGCCAGCAGTTACGAGTTTTATCCCGGGGTGGAGACCCAGTACTTC.

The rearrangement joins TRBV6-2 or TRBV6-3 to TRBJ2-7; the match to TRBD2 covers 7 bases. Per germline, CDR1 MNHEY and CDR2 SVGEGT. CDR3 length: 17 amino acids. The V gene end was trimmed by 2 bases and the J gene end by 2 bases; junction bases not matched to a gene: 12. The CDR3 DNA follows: TGTGCCAGCAGTTACGCGCTGGGCGGGGGACCACCCTACGAGCAGTACTTC. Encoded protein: CASSYALGGGPPYEQYF.

The DNA of the CDR3 is TGCAGTGCTAGTCCTAGACTAGCGGGGGGAGATACGCAGTATTTT. It is translated as CSASPRLAGGDTQYF. V and J are TRBV20-1 and TRBJ2-3; 13 bases match TRBD2. The CDR3 loop spans 15 amino acids. Germline assignment: CDR1 DFQATT and CDR2 SNEGSKA (reference sequence). Trimming removed 3 bases from V and 5 bases from J; junction bases left unmatched: 5.

This CDR3 is CASSYQGALHTEAFF. The CDR3 nucleotides are TGTGCCAGCAGTTACCAGGGTGCCCTACACACTGAAGCTTTCTTT. V usage is TRBV6-5 and J usage is TRBJ1-1; a possible D gene is TRBD1 (5 bases). V was trimmed by 2 bases and J by 3 bases, leaving 13 bases between them. This CDR3 spans 15 amino acids. Germline assignment: CDR1 MNHEY and CDR2 SVGAGI.

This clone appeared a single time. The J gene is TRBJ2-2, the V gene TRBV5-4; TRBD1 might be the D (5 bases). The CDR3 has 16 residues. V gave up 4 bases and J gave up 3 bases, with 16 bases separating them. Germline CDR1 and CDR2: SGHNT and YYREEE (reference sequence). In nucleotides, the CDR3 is TGTGCCAGCAGCCCGGCAGGGCCCGCGGACACCGGGGAGCTGTTTTTT. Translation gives CASSPAGPADTGELFF.